Sequencing of this T cell receptor (beta chain) was carried out in a study of blood T cell repertoires in COVID-19. Participants spanned ages about 18 to 100 years and resided in 20 to 30 US areas. The CDR3 runs to 17 residues. The ends were cut back, 0 bases at V and 7 bases at J, with 17 bases in the middle. Germline V CDR1 and CDR2: SGDLS, YYNGEE. Generated by immunoSEQ multiplex PCR, the TCRdb table keeps only in-frame clones and is missing some. This repertoire shows about 470,000 clones, 87% found once; its top ten account for approximately 0.7%. The sample taken for sequencing was PBMCs or T cells enriched from blood (not recorded which). The V gene is TRBV9, the J gene TRBJ1-6, with TRBD1 as a possible D gene (6 bases). The receptor was isolated from a woman aged 18-29 years who had recovered from COVID-19. The CDR3 DNA sequence: TGTGCCAGCAGCGTAGAGGTCAAGGGGGACACGAATTCACCCCTCCACTTT. Protein sequence: CASSVEVKGDTNSPLHF.